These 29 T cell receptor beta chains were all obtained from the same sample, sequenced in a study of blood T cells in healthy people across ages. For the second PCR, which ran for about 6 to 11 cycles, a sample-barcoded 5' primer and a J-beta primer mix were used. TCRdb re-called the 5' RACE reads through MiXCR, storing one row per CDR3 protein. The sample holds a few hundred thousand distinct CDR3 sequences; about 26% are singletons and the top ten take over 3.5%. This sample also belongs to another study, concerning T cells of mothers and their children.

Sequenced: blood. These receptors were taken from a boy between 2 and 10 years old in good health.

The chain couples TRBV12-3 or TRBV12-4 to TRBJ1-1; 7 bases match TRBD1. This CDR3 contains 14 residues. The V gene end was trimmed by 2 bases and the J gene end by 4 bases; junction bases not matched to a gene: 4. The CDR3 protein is CASSLPHRGTEAFF. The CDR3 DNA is TGTGCCAGCAGTTTACCCCACAGGGGCACTGAAGCTTTCTTT.

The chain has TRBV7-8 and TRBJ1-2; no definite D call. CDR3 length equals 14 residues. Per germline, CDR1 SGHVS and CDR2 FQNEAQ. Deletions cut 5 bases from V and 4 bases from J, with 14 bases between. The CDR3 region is CASSEDAIGYGYTF. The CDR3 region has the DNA TGTGCCAGCAGCGAAGATGCAATTGGCTATGGCTACACCTTC.

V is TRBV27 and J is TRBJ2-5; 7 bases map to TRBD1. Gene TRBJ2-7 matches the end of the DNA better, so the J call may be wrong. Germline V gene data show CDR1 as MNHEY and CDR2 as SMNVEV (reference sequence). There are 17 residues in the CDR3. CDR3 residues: CASSYSGGERGHYEQYF. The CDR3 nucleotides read TGTGCCAGCAGTTATTCAGGGGGTGAAAGGGGACACTACGAGCAGTACTTC.

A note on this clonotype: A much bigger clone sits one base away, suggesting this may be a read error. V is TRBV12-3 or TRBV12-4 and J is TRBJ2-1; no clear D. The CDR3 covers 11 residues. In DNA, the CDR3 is TGTGCCAACAGTTTCCGGGATGAGCAGTTCTTC. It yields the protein CANSFRDEQFF.

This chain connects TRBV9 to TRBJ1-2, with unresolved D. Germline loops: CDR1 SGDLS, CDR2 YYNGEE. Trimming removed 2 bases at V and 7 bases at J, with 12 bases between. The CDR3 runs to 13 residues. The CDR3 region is CASSVGESCGYTF. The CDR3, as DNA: TGTGCCAGCAGCGTTGGGGAGAGCTGTGGCTACACCTTC. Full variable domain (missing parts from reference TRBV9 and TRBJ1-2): DSGVTQTPKHLITATGQRVTLRCSPRSGDLSVYWYQQSLDQGLQFLIQYYNGEERAKGNILERFSAQQFPDLHSELNLSSLELGDSALYFCASSVGESCGYTFGSGTRLTVV.

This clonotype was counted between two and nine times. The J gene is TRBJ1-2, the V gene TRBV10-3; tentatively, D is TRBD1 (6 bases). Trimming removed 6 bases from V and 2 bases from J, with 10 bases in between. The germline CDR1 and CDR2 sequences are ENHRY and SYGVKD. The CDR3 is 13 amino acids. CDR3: CAISATGNYGYTF. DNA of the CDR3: TGTGCCATCAGCGCAACAGGGAACTATGGCTACACCTTC.

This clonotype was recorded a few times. The CDR3 spells CASSLRLTHSQETQYF. DNA of the CDR3: TGTGCCAGCAGCTTGAGGCTTACACATAGCCAAGAGACCCAGTACTTC. The chain recombines TRBV11-2 with TRBJ2-5, with D unresolved. The CDR3 consists of 16 residues. V dropped 3 bases and J dropped 1 base, with 15 bases sitting between them. CDR1 and CDR2 from the germline V gene are SGHAT and FQNNGV.

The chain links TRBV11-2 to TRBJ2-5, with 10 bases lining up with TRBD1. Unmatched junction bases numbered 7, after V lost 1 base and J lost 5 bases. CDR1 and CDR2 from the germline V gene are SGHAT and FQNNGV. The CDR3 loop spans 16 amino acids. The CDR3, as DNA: TGTGCCAGCAGCTTAGTAGGGACAGGGGTAGGGGAGACCCAGTACTTC. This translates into CASSLVGTGVGETQYF.

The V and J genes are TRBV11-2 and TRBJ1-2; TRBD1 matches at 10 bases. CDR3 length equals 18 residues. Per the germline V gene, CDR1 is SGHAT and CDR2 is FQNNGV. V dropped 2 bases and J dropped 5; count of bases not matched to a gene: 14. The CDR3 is CASSLRGIRDRGRYGYTF. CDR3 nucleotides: TGTGCCAGCAGCTTACGAGGGATTCGGGACAGGGGCCGGTATGGCTACACCTTC.

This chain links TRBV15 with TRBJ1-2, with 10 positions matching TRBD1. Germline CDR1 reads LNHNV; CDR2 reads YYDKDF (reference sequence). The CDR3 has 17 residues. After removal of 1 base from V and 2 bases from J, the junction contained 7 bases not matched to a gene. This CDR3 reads CATSRAGRGQGNYGYTF. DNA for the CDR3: TGTGCCACCAGCAGAGCGGGGAGGGGACAGGGGAACTATGGCTACACCTTC.

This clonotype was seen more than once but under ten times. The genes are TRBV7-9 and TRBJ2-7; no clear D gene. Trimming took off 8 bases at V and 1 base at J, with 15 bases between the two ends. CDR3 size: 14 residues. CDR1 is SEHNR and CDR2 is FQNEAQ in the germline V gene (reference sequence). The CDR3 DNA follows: TGTGCCAGCCAACCGGGCTCTGCGTCCTACGAGCAGTACTTC. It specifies CASQPGSASYEQYF.

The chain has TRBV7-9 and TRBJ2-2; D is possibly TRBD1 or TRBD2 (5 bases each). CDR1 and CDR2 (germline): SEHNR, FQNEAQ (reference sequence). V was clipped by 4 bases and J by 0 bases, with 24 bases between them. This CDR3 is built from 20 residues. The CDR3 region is CASSSQIRDRQHSNTGELFF. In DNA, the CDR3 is TGTGCCAGCAGCTCCCAAATCCGGGACCGACAACACTCGAACACCGGGGAGCTGTTTTTT.

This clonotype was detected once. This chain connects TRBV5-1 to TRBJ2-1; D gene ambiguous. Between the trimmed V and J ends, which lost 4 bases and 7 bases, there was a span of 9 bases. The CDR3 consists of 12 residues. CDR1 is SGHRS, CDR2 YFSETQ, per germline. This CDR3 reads CASSPDQNEQFF. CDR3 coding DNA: TGCGCCAGCAGCCCGGACCAGAATGAGCAGTTCTTC. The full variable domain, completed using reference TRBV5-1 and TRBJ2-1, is KAGVTQTPRYLIKTRGQQVTLSCSPISGHRSVSWYQQTPGQGLQFLFEYFSETQRNKGNFPGRFSGRQFSNSRSEMNVSTLELGDSALYLCASSPDQNEQFFGPGTRLTVL.

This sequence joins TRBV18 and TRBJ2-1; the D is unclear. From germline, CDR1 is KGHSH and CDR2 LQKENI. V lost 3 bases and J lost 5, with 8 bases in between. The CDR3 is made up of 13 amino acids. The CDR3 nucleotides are TGTGCCAGCTCACCCTCGCTAGACAATGAGCAGTTCTTC. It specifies CASSPSLDNEQFF.

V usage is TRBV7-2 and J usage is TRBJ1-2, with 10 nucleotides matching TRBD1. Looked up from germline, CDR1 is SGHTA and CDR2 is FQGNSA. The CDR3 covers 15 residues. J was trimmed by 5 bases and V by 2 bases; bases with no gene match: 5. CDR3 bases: TGTGCCAGCAGCTTACGACAGGGGGCTGGTTATGGCTACACCTTC. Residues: CASSLRQGAGYGYTF.

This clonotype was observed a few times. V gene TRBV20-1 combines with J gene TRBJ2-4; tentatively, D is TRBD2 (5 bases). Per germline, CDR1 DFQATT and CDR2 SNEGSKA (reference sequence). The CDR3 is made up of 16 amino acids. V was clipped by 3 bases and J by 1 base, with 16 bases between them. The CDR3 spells CSARRAIGAAKNIQYF. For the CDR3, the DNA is TGCAGTGCTAGGCGGGCTATCGGAGCGGCCAAAAACATTCAGTACTTC.

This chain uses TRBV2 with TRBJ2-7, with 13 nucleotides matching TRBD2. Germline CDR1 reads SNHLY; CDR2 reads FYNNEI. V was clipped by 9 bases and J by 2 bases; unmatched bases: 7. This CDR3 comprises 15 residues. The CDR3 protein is CASRLAGGPAYEQYF. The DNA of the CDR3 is TGTGCCAGTAGACTAGCGGGGGGCCCTGCCTACGAGCAGTACTTC.

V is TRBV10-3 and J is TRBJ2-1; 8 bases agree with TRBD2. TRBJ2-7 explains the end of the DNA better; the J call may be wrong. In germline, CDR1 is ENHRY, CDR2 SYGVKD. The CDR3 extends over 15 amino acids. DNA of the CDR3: TGTGCCATCAGTGAGTCGAGTAGCGGGGCTCGTGAGCAGTACTTC. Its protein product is CAISESSSGAREQYF.

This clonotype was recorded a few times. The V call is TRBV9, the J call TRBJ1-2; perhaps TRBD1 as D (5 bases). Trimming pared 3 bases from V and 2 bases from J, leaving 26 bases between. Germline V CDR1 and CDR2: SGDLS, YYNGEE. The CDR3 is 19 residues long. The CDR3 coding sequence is TGTGCCAGCAGCGGTCACCGGGAGACAGCCGGTATTTTAAACTATGGCTACACCTTC. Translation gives CASSGHRETAGILNYGYTF.

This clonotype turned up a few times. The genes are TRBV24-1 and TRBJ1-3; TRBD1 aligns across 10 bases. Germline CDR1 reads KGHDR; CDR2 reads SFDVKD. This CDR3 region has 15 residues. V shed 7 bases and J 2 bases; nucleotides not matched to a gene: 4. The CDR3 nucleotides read TGTGCCACCAGGGACAGGGGGTGGACTGGAAACACCATATATTTT. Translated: CATRDRGWTGNTIYF.

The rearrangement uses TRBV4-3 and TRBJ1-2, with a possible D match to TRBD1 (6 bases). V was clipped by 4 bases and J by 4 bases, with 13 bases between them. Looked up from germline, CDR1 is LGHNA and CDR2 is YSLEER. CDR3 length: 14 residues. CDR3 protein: CASSPKTGIYGYTF. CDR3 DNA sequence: TGCGCCAGCAGCCCAAAAACAGGGATCTATGGCTACACCTTC.

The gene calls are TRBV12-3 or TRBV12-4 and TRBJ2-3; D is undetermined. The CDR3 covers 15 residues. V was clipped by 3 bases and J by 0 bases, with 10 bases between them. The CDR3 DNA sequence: TGTGCCAGCAGTTTTAATAGCCCTAGCACAGATACGCAGTATTTT. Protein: CASSFNSPSTDTQYF.

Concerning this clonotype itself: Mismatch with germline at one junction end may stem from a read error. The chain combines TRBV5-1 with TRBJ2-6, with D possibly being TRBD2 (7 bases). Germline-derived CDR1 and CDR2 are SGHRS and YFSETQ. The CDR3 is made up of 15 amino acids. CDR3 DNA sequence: TGCGCCAGCAGCCTCCGGGGGGCTGGGGCCAACGTCCCGACTTTC. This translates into CASSLRGAGANVPTF.

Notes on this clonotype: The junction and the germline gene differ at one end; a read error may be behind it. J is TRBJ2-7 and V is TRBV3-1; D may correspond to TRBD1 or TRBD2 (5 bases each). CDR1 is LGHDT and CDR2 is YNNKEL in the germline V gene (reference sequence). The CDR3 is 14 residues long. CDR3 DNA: TGTGCCAGCAGCACCCGGGACCTCCCTTACGAGCAGCACTTC. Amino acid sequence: CASSTRDLPYEQHF.

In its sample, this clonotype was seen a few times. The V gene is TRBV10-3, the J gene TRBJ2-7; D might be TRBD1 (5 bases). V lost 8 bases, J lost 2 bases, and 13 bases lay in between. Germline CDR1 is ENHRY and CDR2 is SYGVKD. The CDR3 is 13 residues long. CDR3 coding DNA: TGTGCCATCGCAGACAGTAATACCTACGAGCAGTACTTC. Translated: CAIADSNTYEQYF.

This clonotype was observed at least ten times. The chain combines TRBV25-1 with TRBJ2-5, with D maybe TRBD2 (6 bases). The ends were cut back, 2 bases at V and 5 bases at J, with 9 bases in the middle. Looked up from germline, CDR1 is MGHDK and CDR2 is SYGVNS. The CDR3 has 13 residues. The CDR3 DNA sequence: TGTGCCAGCAGTGAAAACCGGGAGGAGACCCAGTACTTC. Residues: CASSENREETQYF.

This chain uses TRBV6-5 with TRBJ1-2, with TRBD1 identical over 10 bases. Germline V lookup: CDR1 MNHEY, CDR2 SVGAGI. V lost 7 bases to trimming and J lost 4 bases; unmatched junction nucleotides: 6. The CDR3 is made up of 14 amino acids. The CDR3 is CASKRTGGFYGYTF. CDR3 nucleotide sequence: TGTGCCAGCAAGAGGACAGGGGGGTTCTATGGCTACACCTTC.

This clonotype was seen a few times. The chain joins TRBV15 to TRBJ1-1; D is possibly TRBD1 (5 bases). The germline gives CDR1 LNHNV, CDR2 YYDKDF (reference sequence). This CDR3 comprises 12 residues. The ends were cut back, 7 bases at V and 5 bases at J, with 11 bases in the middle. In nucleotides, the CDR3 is TGTGCCACCAAGAGGGGCGAAACTGAAGCTTTCTTT. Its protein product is CATKRGETEAFF.

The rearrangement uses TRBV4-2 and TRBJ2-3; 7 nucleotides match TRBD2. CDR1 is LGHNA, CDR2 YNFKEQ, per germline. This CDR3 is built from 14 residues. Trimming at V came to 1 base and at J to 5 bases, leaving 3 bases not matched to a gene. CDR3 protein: CASSQALAVDTQYF. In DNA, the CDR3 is TGTGCCAGCAGCCAAGCTCTAGCGGTAGATACGCAGTATTTT.